The source of this TCR beta chain is a study of blood T cell repertoires in COVID-19. Overall study context: There were acute and convalescent COVID-19 samples, and they came from the United States, Italy and Spain. In each case, the material was cDNA or gDNA derived from T cells, B-cell-depleted T cells, or PBMCs.

Per the original methods: Reference gene primer amplification in the assay estimated nucleated cell counts. Repertoires were generated with immunoSEQ multiplex PCR, while TCRdb's copy carries only in-frame clones and drops some. Clone size and the V and J calls come from that table; the DNA yielded D and trimming. The sample carries some 120,000 clones, approximately 77% recorded once. Trimming took 3 bases from V and 1 from J, leaving 13 bases between them. There are 15 residues in the CDR3. Germline V gives CDR1 MDHEN, CDR2 SYDVKM. This rearrangement joins TRBV28 to TRBJ2-7; perhaps TRBD2 as D (6 bases). This TCR came from a human donor in a cohort sampled during active COVID-19. The sequenced sample was peripheral blood. Here the CDR3 reads CASSLGGKGSYEQYF. The CDR3 nucleotides read TGTGCCAGCAGTTTGGGGGGTAAGGGGTCCTACGAGCAGTACTTC.